This TCR beta chain was retrieved from a study of human T cells and chemical hapten exposure. V lost 7 bases to trimming and J lost 4 bases, with 13 bases between them. The CDR3 spans 12 residues. Germline V gene data show CDR1 as SQVTM and CDR2 as ANQGSEA. This clonotype has at least ten counts. Time point described: patch test 3, about 24 weeks after DPC sensitization. Treatment denoted: therapeutic diphenylcyclopropenone sensitization with weekly scalp DPC. TCRdb ran MiXCR on the RACE reads and lists one entry per CDR3 protein. The profile shows just under 60,000 distinct CDR3 sequences, around 12% of them singletons.

The source is a man between 25 and 39 years old with alopecia areata. Some clones in this sample may be carry-over from other donors' samples. The chain carries TRBV29-1 and TRBJ1-2; a possible D gene is TRBD1 (5 bases). The sample in question was whole blood, obtained in connection with sensitization to the hapten diphenylcyclopropenone (DPC). Here the CDR3 reads CSGGDSVYGYTF. The CDR3 nucleotides read TGCAGCGGAGGAGACAGTGTCTATGGCTACACCTTC.